The clone carrying this T cell receptor (beta chain) was seen more than once but under ten times. What it binds is unknown. The data were taken from a study of beta chain features in type 1 diabetes. Study results and caveats: A moderate, significant TCRB CDR3 shortening appeared in type 1 diabetes across four CD4+ subsets. Diminished insertions and augmented deletions at VDJ junctions characterized type 1 diabetes patients. Whether TCRB rearrangement is influenced by HLA type was left unresolved in this analysis.

Expressed TCRB transcripts were sequenced after all isolated RNA was converted to cDNA. For naive, central memory and regulatory T cell samples, reads averaged about 3.5 million. The data were produced by immunoSEQ multiplex PCR, yet TCRdb's version contains in-frame clones alone and is incomplete. Among a few hundred thousand clones listed, more than 15% were seen once. CDR1 is SQVTM, CDR2 ANQGSEA, per germline. This CDR3 is 10 amino acids long. V lost 5 bases and J 8 bases, leaving 9 bases between the germline ends. Heparinised blood was drawn once per donor, averaging approximately 100 mL. The source is a man aged 25-40 years with type 1 diabetes. The V call is TRBV29-1, the J call TRBJ1-2, with a weak D call TRBD1 (6 bases). Sequenced material: naive CD4+ T cells from blood. The CDR3 protein is CSVHRDGYTF. The DNA for the CDR3 is TGCAGCGTTCACAGGGACGGCTACACCTTC. Complete variable domain (other parts from reference TRBV29-1 and TRBJ1-2): SAVISQKPSRDICQRGTSLTIQCQVDSQVTMMFWYRQQPGQSLTLIATANQGSEATYESGFVIDKFPISRPNLTFSTLTVSNMSPEDSSIYLCSVHRDGYTFGSGTRLTVV.